A selection of T cell receptor beta chains follows, all from one sample in a study of human T cells and chemical hapten exposure. MiXCR was run by TCRdb on the RACE reads, yielding one entry per CDR3 protein. The sample yields roughly 84,000 distinct CDR3 sequences, 10% to 11% seen once. The sequencing used whole blood, collected in connection with sensitization to the hapten diphenylcyclopropenone (DPC). These TCRs come from a woman aged 45 to 65 with alopecia areata. Some clones in this sample may be carry-over from other donors' samples. Each CDR3 is given with its conserved first and last residue. A D gene is named only where the DNA matches it firmly. For some rows the clone size is stated as once, few or many, or as a class when expanded; others skip it.

cdr3_length: 18
d_call: TRBD2
j_call: TRBJ2-5
v_call: TRBV20-1
clone_size: few
cdr3_nt: TGCAGTGCTAGAGAAGGATGGTGGCAGCGGGGGAGCCAAGAGACCCAGTACTTC
cdr3_aa: CSAREGWWQRGSQETQYF

cdr3_length: 15
d_call: TRBD1
j_call: TRBJ2-3
v_call: TRBV24-1
clone_size: .
cdr3_nt: TGTGCCACCAGGGGGACAGGGGGCGAGGGAGATACGCAGTATTTT
cdr3_aa: CATRGTGGEGDTQYF

cdr3_length: 17
d_call: TRBD2
j_call: TRBJ2-5
v_call: TRBV30
clone_size: many
cdr3_nt: TGTGCCTGGACTCCCGGGACTAGCGGGAGGGGGGGAGAGACCCAGTACTTC
cdr3_aa: CAWTPGTSGRGGETQYF

cdr3_length: 16
d_call: .
j_call: TRBJ2-1
v_call: TRBV9
clone_size: many
cdr3_nt: TGTGCCAGCAGCACCCTTAGAGGGGGATCCTACAATGAGCAGTTCTTC
cdr3_aa: CASSTLRGGSYNEQFF

cdr3_length: 15
d_call: TRBD1
j_call: TRBJ1-2
v_call: TRBV6-6
clone_size: .
cdr3_nt: TGTGCCAGCAGTTACTCGACAGGGGATAACTATGGCTACACCTTC
cdr3_aa: CASSYSTGDNYGYTF

cdr3_length: 14
d_call: .
j_call: TRBJ1-1
v_call: TRBV11-3
clone_size: .
cdr3_nt: TGTGCCAGCAGCTTTCAGGGAAAGAACACTGAAGCTTTCTTT
cdr3_aa: CASSFQGKNTEAFF

cdr3_length: 14
d_call: TRBD1
j_call: TRBJ1-1
v_call: TRBV6-2/TRBV6-3
clone_size: many
cdr3_nt: TGTGCCAGCAGTAACGCCGGGACAGGGACTGAAGCTTTCTTT
cdr3_aa: CASSNAGTGTEAFF

cdr3_length: 12
d_call: .
j_call: TRBJ2-3
v_call: TRBV29-1
clone_size: many
cdr3_nt: TGCAGCGTTGATTCGGGGGTAGATACGCAGTATTTT
cdr3_aa: CSVDSGVDTQYF

cdr3_length: 13
d_call: .
j_call: TRBJ2-1
v_call: TRBV2
clone_size: many
cdr3_nt: TGTGCCAGCAGAGGGGACTTCCTGAATGAGCAGTTCTTC
cdr3_aa: CASRGDFLNEQFF

cdr3_length: 13
d_call: .
j_call: TRBJ2-7
v_call: TRBV27
clone_size: few
cdr3_nt: TGTGCCAGCAAAAAGCAGCGATCCTACGAGCAGTACTTC
cdr3_aa: CASKKQRSYEQYF

cdr3_length: 13
d_call: .
j_call: TRBJ1-1
v_call: TRBV7-2
clone_size: many
cdr3_nt: TGTGCCAGCATCCGGACGGCTAACACTGAAGCTTTCTTT
cdr3_aa: CASIRTANTEAFF

cdr3_length: 15
d_call: .
j_call: TRBJ1-1
v_call: TRBV6-6
clone_size: many
cdr3_nt: TGTGCCAGCAGTTACGGGACTTCGAGAGGCACTGAAGCTTTCTTT
cdr3_aa: CASSYGTSRGTEAFF

cdr3_length: 15
d_call: .
j_call: TRBJ2-5
v_call: TRBV12-3/TRBV12-4
clone_size: .
cdr3_nt: TGTGCCAGCAGTTCCCTAACCGGGGGCGGAGAGACCCAGTACTTC
cdr3_aa: CASSSLTGGGETQYF

cdr3_length: 17
d_call: TRBD1
j_call: TRBJ1-2
v_call: TRBV7-9
clone_size: .
cdr3_nt: TGTGCCAGCAGCTTAGTCTCCGGGACAGGGGGACGCTATGGCTACACCTTC
cdr3_aa: CASSLVSGTGGRYGYTF

cdr3_length: 13
d_call: .
j_call: TRBJ1-4
v_call: TRBV7-9
clone_size: many
cdr3_nt: TGTGCCAGCAGCTTTCGAGGGGCCGGAAAACTGTTTTTT
cdr3_aa: CASSFRGAGKLFF

cdr3_length: 13
d_call: .
j_call: TRBJ2-1
v_call: TRBV29-1
clone_size: few
cdr3_nt: TGCAGCGTTTCCAGTCAGAGATACAATGAGCAGTTCTTC
cdr3_aa: CSVSSQRYNEQFF

cdr3_length: 13
d_call: .
j_call: TRBJ2-7
v_call: TRBV14
clone_size: few
cdr3_nt: TGTGCCAGCAGCCACAACAGAGTTGGCGAGCAGTACTTC
cdr3_aa: CASSHNRVGEQYF

cdr3_length: 11
d_call: TRBD2
j_call: TRBJ2-1
v_call: TRBV12-3/TRBV12-4
clone_size: many
cdr3_nt: TGTGCCAGCAGCCAGCGGGGTGAGCAGTTCTTC
cdr3_aa: CASSQRGEQFF

cdr3_length: 13
d_call: .
j_call: TRBJ2-1
v_call: TRBV29-1
clone_size: .
cdr3_nt: TGCAGCGTTGAAAGCCCACAGTACAATGAGCAGTTCTTC
cdr3_aa: CSVESPQYNEQFF

cdr3_length: 16
d_call: TRBD1
j_call: TRBJ2-3
v_call: TRBV7-9
clone_size: few
cdr3_nt: TGTGCCAGCACCTTTCGTCAGGGGGCAGGGACAGATACGCAGTATTTT
cdr3_aa: CASTFRQGAGTDTQYF

cdr3_length: 14
d_call: TRBD2
j_call: TRBJ2-7
v_call: TRBV2
clone_size: many
cdr3_nt: TGTGCCAGCAGTGGGGGGACTAGCGGCTACGAGCAGTACTTC
cdr3_aa: CASSGGTSGYEQYF

cdr3_length: 16
d_call: TRBD2
j_call: TRBJ2-2
v_call: TRBV6-4
clone_size: .
cdr3_nt: TGTGCCAGCAGTGAACTAGCGGGGGACAACACCGGGGAGCTGTTTTTT
cdr3_aa: CASSELAGDNTGELFF

cdr3_length: 17
d_call: TRBD2
j_call: TRBJ2-3
v_call: TRBV13
clone_size: many
cdr3_nt: TGTGCCAGCAGCGAAGTGGGACTAGCGGGAGTACGGGATACGCAGTATTTT
cdr3_aa: CASSEVGLAGVRDTQYF

cdr3_length: 20
d_call: .
j_call: TRBJ2-1
v_call: TRBV19
clone_size: many
cdr3_nt: TGTGCCAGTAGTATGAGGGGACCGAGGATTGCGAGACTAGACCACAATGAGCAGTTCTTC
cdr3_aa: CASSMRGPRIARLDHNEQFF

cdr3_length: 15
d_call: .
j_call: TRBJ2-7
v_call: TRBV5-1
clone_size: many
cdr3_nt: TGCGCCAGCAGCTTGGCCTGGGGGGCGCCGGGCGAGCAGTACTTC
cdr3_aa: CASSLAWGAPGEQYF

cdr3_length: 11
d_call: .
j_call: TRBJ1-1
v_call: TRBV6-2/TRBV6-3
clone_size: .
cdr3_nt: TGTGCCAGCAGGGTACCGGGGGAAGCTTTCTTT
cdr3_aa: CASRVPGEAFF

cdr3_length: 14
d_call: .
j_call: TRBJ2-5
v_call: TRBV27
clone_size: .
cdr3_nt: TGTGCCAGCAGTTTCCGAAGGGAAGCAGAGACCCAGTACTTC
cdr3_aa: CASSFRREAETQYF

cdr3_length: 11
d_call: .
j_call: TRBJ2-1
v_call: TRBV29-1
clone_size: many
cdr3_nt: TGCAGCGTACGTCCCTACAATGAGCAGTTCTTC
cdr3_aa: CSVRPYNEQFF

cdr3_length: 14
d_call: .
j_call: TRBJ2-3
v_call: TRBV7-2
clone_size: few
cdr3_nt: TGTGCCAGCAGCTTATCCCACCCGGGAGATACGCAGTATTTT
cdr3_aa: CASSLSHPGDTQYF

cdr3_length: 15
d_call: TRBD1
j_call: TRBJ1-1
v_call: TRBV6-5
clone_size: .
cdr3_nt: TGTGCCAGCAGTTATGGGGACAGGGTGGGCACTGAAGCTTTCTTT
cdr3_aa: CASSYGDRVGTEAFF

cdr3_length: 19
d_call: .
j_call: TRBJ2-1
v_call: TRBV12-3/TRBV12-4
clone_size: .
cdr3_nt: TGTGCCAGCAGGGAACAAGGCCTTTATAAGGAGAGGCCTTACAATGAGCAGTTCTTC
cdr3_aa: CASREQGLYKERPYNEQFF

cdr3_length: 14
d_call: TRBD2
j_call: TRBJ2-4
v_call: TRBV20-1
clone_size: many
cdr3_nt: TGCAGTGCTAGAGGAGGGACTAGCGGAAACATTCAGTACTTC
cdr3_aa: CSARGGTSGNIQYF

cdr3_length: 14
d_call: .
j_call: TRBJ2-3
v_call: TRBV19
clone_size: .
cdr3_nt: TGTGCCAGTAACTCCCTCCGGGTGGCAGATACGCAGTATTTT
cdr3_aa: CASNSLRVADTQYF

cdr3_length: 14
d_call: TRBD1
j_call: TRBJ1-1
v_call: TRBV29-1
clone_size: .
cdr3_nt: TGCAGCGCCCGGGACAGGGGCGAGAACACTGAAGCTTTCTTT
cdr3_aa: CSARDRGENTEAFF

cdr3_length: 15
d_call: TRBD2
j_call: TRBJ2-1
v_call: TRBV6-5
clone_size: many
cdr3_nt: TGTGCCAGCAGTTCATTAGCGGGAGGAGGCAATGAGCAGTTCTTC
cdr3_aa: CASSSLAGGGNEQFF

cdr3_length: 15
d_call: .
j_call: TRBJ1-6
v_call: TRBV28
clone_size: few
cdr3_nt: TGTGCCAGCAGTTTCTCGGTTCGGGGTAGTTCACCCCTCCACTTT
cdr3_aa: CASSFSVRGSSPLHF

cdr3_length: 13
d_call: .
j_call: TRBJ1-2
v_call: TRBV4-3
clone_size: .
cdr3_nt: TGCGCCAGCAGCCAAGGAAGGAAGGGGGGCTACACCTTC
cdr3_aa: CASSQGRKGGYTF

cdr3_length: 14
d_call: TRBD2
j_call: TRBJ2-3
v_call: TRBV20-1
clone_size: .
cdr3_nt: TGCAGTGCCCCGGGCAGCGGGAGGATGGATACGCAGTATTTT
cdr3_aa: CSAPGSGRMDTQYF

cdr3_length: 18
d_call: .
j_call: TRBJ2-6
v_call: TRBV5-1
clone_size: few
cdr3_nt: TGCGCCAGCAGCTTGTTTAGCGGAGTCAACTCTGGGGCCAACGTCCTGACTTTC
cdr3_aa: CASSLFSGVNSGANVLTF

cdr3_length: 22
d_call: TRBD2
j_call: TRBJ2-3
v_call: TRBV29-1
clone_size: many
cdr3_nt: TGCAGCGTAGAGGGACTAGCGGGGAGGCTGGGGCTAGCCCAGGGGGCCACAGATACGCAGTATTTT
cdr3_aa: CSVEGLAGRLGLAQGATDTQYF

cdr3_length: 20
d_call: TRBD2
j_call: TRBJ2-7
v_call: TRBV6-5
clone_size: many
cdr3_nt: TGTGCCAGCAGTCGAAACCCCCCCGGGACTAGCGGCCCCCGAGGTCACGAGCAGTACTTC
cdr3_aa: CASSRNPPGTSGPRGHEQYF

cdr3_length: 21
d_call: TRBD1
j_call: TRBJ2-1
v_call: TRBV12-3/TRBV12-4
clone_size: few
cdr3_nt: TGTGCCAGCACCGGGGGACAGGGGGCATCTGCGGGCTTTTCTTCCTACAATGAGCAGTTCTTC
cdr3_aa: CASTGGQGASAGFSSYNEQFF

cdr3_length: 13
d_call: .
j_call: TRBJ1-4
v_call: TRBV3-1
clone_size: many
cdr3_nt: TGTGCCAGCAGCCAATCTGGCAATGAAAAACTGTTTTTT
cdr3_aa: CASSQSGNEKLFF

cdr3_length: 12
d_call: TRBD1
j_call: TRBJ1-2
v_call: TRBV29-1
clone_size: .
cdr3_nt: TGCAGCGTCCGGGACAGTAACTATGGCTACACCTTC
cdr3_aa: CSVRDSNYGYTF

cdr3_length: 14
d_call: .
j_call: TRBJ2-2
v_call: TRBV6-5
clone_size: many
cdr3_nt: TGTGCCAGCACGGTGGGATTGGTCACCGGGGAGCTGTTTTTT
cdr3_aa: CASTVGLVTGELFF

cdr3_length: 15
d_call: TRBD2
j_call: TRBJ2-7
v_call: TRBV7-6
clone_size: many
cdr3_nt: TGTGCCAGCAGCTTAGGGGCGGGAGAGACCTACGAGCAGTACTTC
cdr3_aa: CASSLGAGETYEQYF

cdr3_length: 15
d_call: .
j_call: TRBJ2-3
v_call: TRBV14
clone_size: many
cdr3_nt: TGTGCCAGCAGCCATCCGGGAACCGGGCCAGATACGCAGTATTTT
cdr3_aa: CASSHPGTGPDTQYF

cdr3_length: 16
d_call: TRBD1
j_call: TRBJ1-4
v_call: TRBV3-1
clone_size: few
cdr3_nt: TGTGCCAGCAGCCCAACCGGGACAGCGATTAATGAAAAACTGTTTTTT
cdr3_aa: CASSPTGTAINEKLFF

cdr3_length: 16
d_call: .
j_call: TRBJ2-2
v_call: TRBV7-3
clone_size: many
cdr3_nt: TGTGCCAGCAGCTTAATAGCAGGGGAGGTCACCGGGGAGCTGTTTTTT
cdr3_aa: CASSLIAGEVTGELFF

cdr3_length: 16
d_call: .
j_call: TRBJ2-3
v_call: TRBV6-6
clone_size: many
cdr3_nt: TGTGCCAGCAGTTACTCGGCGTCTAGCCCCACAGATACGCAGTATTTT
cdr3_aa: CASSYSASSPTDTQYF

cdr3_length: 14
d_call: TRBD2
j_call: TRBJ2-2
v_call: TRBV29-1
clone_size: many
cdr3_nt: TGCAGCGTTCGCGGGACTAGGGGCACCGGGGAGCTGTTTTTT
cdr3_aa: CSVRGTRGTGELFF

cdr3_length: 16
d_call: TRBD2
j_call: TRBJ2-3
v_call: TRBV25-1
clone_size: .
cdr3_nt: TGTGCCAGCAGTGAACCCGGGAGGCCTCGGGGAGATACGCAGTATTTT
cdr3_aa: CASSEPGRPRGDTQYF